This entry features one TCR beta chain sequence. Sample-barcoded 5' priming and a J-beta primer mix drove a second PCR of roughly 6 to 12 cycles. MiXCR was run by TCRdb on the 5' RACE reads, yielding one entry per CDR3 protein. The table includes some 640,000 distinct CDR3 sequences, about 52% detected once. These data belong to a study of blood T cells in healthy people across ages. CDR3 length equals 14 residues. Germline CDR1 is LNHDA and CDR2 is SQIVND (reference sequence). The germline V and J ends were trimmed by 7 bases and 0 bases, with 13 bases remaining between them. The specimen sequenced was blood. The sequence came from a woman in her sixties in good health. V gene TRBV19 combines with J gene TRBJ2-7; unclear D gene. The chain's CDR3 is CASMPWECSYEQYF. The CDR3 DNA is TGTGCCAGTATGCCTTGGGAATGCTCCTACGAGCAGTACTTC.